Included here is one T cell receptor beta chain sequence, with context. Study processing details: Estimation of nucleated cell counts was performed using reference gene primer amplification. Measured with immunoSEQ multiplex PCR; TCRdb has only the in-frame clones, and not every one. V, J and clone size were drawn from that table, and D and trimming were deduced from the DNA. This repertoire shows roughly 16,000 clones, roughly 88% found once; its top ten account for 2.7%. The data are from a study of blood T cell repertoires in COVID-19. About the study: COVID-19 samples collected from the United States, Italy and Spain covered acute and convalescent phases. T cells, B-cell-depleted T cells, or PBMCs provided the cDNA or gDNA that served as material.

This sequence was found in a human donor in a cohort sampled during active COVID-19. The sample was peripheral blood.

DNA for the CDR3: TGTGCCAGCCGGGACAGGGAAGGGAATGAGCAGTTCTTC. It is translated as CASRDREGNEQFF. V usage is TRBV18 and J usage is TRBJ2-1; 9 positions match TRBD1. J was trimmed by 7 bases and V by 8 bases; bases with no gene match: 6. The CDR3 is 13 amino acids. CDR1 KGHSH and CDR2 LQKENI come from the germline V gene.